A single sample is the source of the 28 T cell receptor beta chains below, sequenced in a study of blood T cells in healthy people across ages. Sample-barcoded 5' priming and a J-beta primer mix drove a second PCR of 7 to 11 cycles. TCRdb ran MiXCR on the 5' RACE reads and lists one entry per CDR3 protein. The table records approximately 670,000 distinct CDR3 sequences, around 41% of them present only once. The sample taken for sequencing was blood. Every receptor here comes from a man at least 80 years old in good health.

The chain combines TRBV7-9 with TRBJ2-3; 9 bases map to TRBD1. Unmatched junction bases numbered 9, after V lost 8 bases and J lost 6 bases. The CDR3 sequence is 14 residues long. CDR1 and CDR2 (germline): SEHNR, FQNEAQ (reference sequence). The CDR3 reads CASVTGTGYDTQYF. CDR3 coding DNA: TGTGCCAGCGTAACCGGGACAGGGTACGATACGCAGTATTTT.

The chain employs TRBV24-1 and TRBJ2-7, with D unclear. The V gene lost 1 base and the J gene lost 5 bases, with 11 bases spanning the gap. This CDR3 contains 14 residues. CDR1 and CDR2 (germline): KGHDR, SFDVKD. The CDR3 reads CATSDFNSPHEQYF. In DNA form, the CDR3 reads TGTGCCACCAGTGATTTCAACAGTCCCCACGAGCAGTACTTC.

This clonotype was seen many times. The rearrangement uses TRBV5-1 and TRBJ2-5, with a tentative D call TRBD2 (6 bases). Germline CDR1 and CDR2: SGHRS and YFSETQ. CDR3 length: 13 amino acids. Trimming took 4 bases from V and 5 from J, leaving 12 bases between them. CDR3 nucleotides: TGCGCCAGCAGCCGAACTAGCTTGGAGACCCAGTACTTC. The encoded protein is CASSRTSLETQYF. Filled out from reference TRBV5-1 and TRBJ2-5, the complete variable domain reads KAGVTQTPRYLIKTRGQQVTLSCSPISGHRSVSWYQQTPGQGLQFLFEYFSETQRNKGNFPGRFSGRQFSNSRSEMNVSTLELGDSALYLCASSRTSLETQYFGPGTRLLVL.

Comment on this clonotype: The junction and the germline gene differ at one end; a read error may be behind it. The V gene is TRBV5-1, the J gene TRBJ2-1; perhaps TRBD2 as D (6 bases). Germline values: CDR1 SGHRS, CDR2 YFSETQ. The CDR3 extends over 15 amino acids. CDR3: CVSSQGLSSANEQFF. CDR3 nucleotides: TGCGTCAGCAGCCAGGGACTGTCCAGCGCCAATGAGCAGTTCTTC.

This clonotype was seen more than once but under ten times. Possible read error: a much larger clone is one base away. DNA of the CDR3: TGTGCCAGCAGCCAACACAGGGGATATGAGCAGTACTTC. This sequence encodes CASSQHRGYEQYF. The chain is built from TRBV4-2 and TRBJ2-5; 7 bases are a match to TRBD1. The J segment lost 11 bases and the V segment lost 2 bases, leaving 8 bases of the junction unmatched. There are 13 residues in the CDR3. The germline V gene has CDR1 LGHNA and CDR2 YNFKEQ.

The table lists this clonotype with a few counts. The rearrangement uses TRBV7-2 and TRBJ1-6; D might be TRBD1 (5 bases). The CDR3 loop spans 14 amino acids. Germline-derived CDR1 and CDR2 are SGHTA and FQGNSA. Trimming pared 5 bases from V and 8 bases from J, leaving 13 bases between. The chain's CDR3 is CASSLYRSDSPLHF. The CDR3 coding sequence is TGTGCCAGCAGCCTTTACAGGAGCGATTCACCCCTCCACTTT.

The V call is TRBV5-1, the J call TRBJ1-2, with 7 positions matching TRBD1. V shed 0 bases and J 3 bases; nucleotides not matched to a gene: 8. The CDR3 contains 16 residues. Germline V lookup: CDR1 SGHRS, CDR2 YFSETQ. CDR3 in amino acids: CASSLAPDRADYGYTF. In DNA form, the CDR3 reads TGCGCCAGCAGCTTGGCCCCTGACAGGGCTGACTATGGCTACACCTTC.

This rearrangement joins TRBV28 to TRBJ2-7; 7 nucleotides match TRBD2. The CDR3 is made up of 15 amino acids. The germline CDR1 and CDR2 sequences are MDHEN and SYDVKM. V dropped 4 bases and J dropped 3; count of bases not matched to a gene: 9. DNA of the CDR3: TGTGCCAGCAGTTCCCAGCAGGGCGGGGGCTACGAGCAGTACTTC. Protein sequence: CASSSQQGGGYEQYF.

This clonotype was counted a few times. The chain employs TRBV20-1 and TRBJ1-2, with 8 bases fitting TRBD1. This CDR3 comprises 13 residues. J lost 5 bases, V lost 4 bases, and 6 bases had no gene match. Germline-derived CDR1 and CDR2 are DFQATT and SNEGSKA (reference sequence). CDR3 coding DNA: TGCAGTGCTACCGGACAGGGAAATTATGGCTACACCTTC. Its translation: CSATGQGNYGYTF.

V usage is TRBV6-2 or TRBV6-3 and J usage is TRBJ1-1; 8 bases map to TRBD1. V shed 6 bases and J 3 bases; nucleotides not matched to a gene: 6. The CDR3 is made up of 14 amino acids. The germline gives CDR1 MNHEY, CDR2 SVGEGT. The CDR3 DNA reads as TGTGCCAGCAGCCGAGGACAGGGATACACTGAAGCTTTCTTT. It is translated as CASSRGQGYTEAFF.

With regard to this clonotype: Mismatch with germline at one junction end may stem from a read error. The chain joins TRBV28 to TRBJ2-2, with TRBD1 matching over 10 bases. This CDR3 contains 16 residues. CDR1 is MDHEN, CDR2 SYDVKM, per germline. The CDR3 coding sequence is TGTGCCAGCATCGCGCCGGGACAGGGGAAAACCGGAGAGCTGTTTTTT. The encoded protein is CASIAPGQGKTGELFF.

V and J are TRBV6-2 or TRBV6-3 and TRBJ2-5, with 7 nucleotides matching TRBD2. The CDR3 loop spans 14 amino acids. The trim removed 6 bases at V and 0 bases at J, leaving 4 bases unmatched. CDR1 and CDR2 from the germline V gene are MNHEY and SVGEGT. The CDR3 nucleotides are TGTGCCAGCAGCTGGACTAGTAACCAAGAGACCCAGTACTTC. This translates into CASSWTSNQETQYF.

This clonotype was detected ten times or more. The chain recombines TRBV12-3 or TRBV12-4 with TRBJ2-5; D gene unclear. This CDR3 contains 11 residues. V was shortened by 5 bases and J by 3 bases, with 4 bases between the two germline ends. CDR3: CASSTEETQYF. DNA of the CDR3: TGTGCCAGCAGTACCGAAGAGACCCAGTACTTC.

The chain is built from TRBV7-8 and TRBJ2-2, with 7 bases fitting TRBD1. From germline, CDR1 is SGHVS and CDR2 FQNEAQ. The CDR3 contains 16 residues. With 3 bases clipped from V and 5 bases from J, the junction kept 9 bases outside the gene matches. This CDR3 is CASSFRTGPGTGELFF. DNA of the CDR3: TGTGCCAGCAGCTTTAGGACAGGCCCCGGAACCGGGGAGCTGTTTTTT.

The V gene is TRBV6-6, the J gene TRBJ2-5; D is perhaps TRBD2 (6 bases). Germline V lookup: CDR1 MNHNY, CDR2 SVGAGI (reference sequence). The germline V and J ends were trimmed by 8 bases and 4 bases, with 11 bases remaining between them. The CDR3 extends over 12 amino acids. As DNA, the CDR3 is TGTGCCAGCGCAGTGGGGGGAGAGACCCAGTACTTC. It is translated as CASAVGGETQYF.

The rearrangement links TRBV29-1 to TRBJ2-7, with D perhaps given as TRBD1 or TRBD2 (5 bases each). Trimming removed 7 bases from V and 7 bases from J, with 23 bases in between. CDR1 is SQVTM and CDR2 is ANQGSEA in the germline V gene. The CDR3 runs to 14 residues. The CDR3 is CSAQGRDLYNEQYF. As DNA, the CDR3 is TGCAGCGCCCAGGGAAGGGACCTGTACAATGAGCAGTACTTC.

The chain carries TRBV19 and TRBJ2-4, with 8 bases lining up with TRBD2. The tail of the sequence fits TRBJ2-7 better, so the J call may be wrong. The CDR3 extends over 14 amino acids. The germline V gene has CDR1 LNHDA and CDR2 SQIVND (reference sequence). CDR3 in amino acids: CASSAGLEKYEQYF. The CDR3 nucleotides are TGTGCCAGTAGTGCGGGACTAGAAAAATACGAGCAGTACTTC.

This sequence joins TRBV19 and TRBJ1-2; possibly TRBD1 for D (6 bases). The CDR3 extends over 14 amino acids. V lost 6 bases and J 8 bases, leaving 19 bases between the germline ends. CDR1 LNHDA and CDR2 SQIVND come from the germline V gene (reference sequence). The CDR3 region is CASRFRGSSIGYTF. CDR3 in DNA: TGTGCCAGTAGATTCAGGGGTTCATCGATCGGCTACACCTTC.

The V and J genes are TRBV9 and TRBJ2-1; the D gene is possibly TRBD2 (7 bases). The V end was cut by 6 bases, the J end by 10 bases, with 23 bases between. Germline loops: CDR1 SGDLS, CDR2 YYNGEE. The CDR3 totals 15 residues. Here the CDR3 DNA reads TGTGCCAGCACCCTCGTCGCGGGGGCAAAGTCGGAGCAGTTCTTC. Translating it yields CASTLVAGAKSEQFF.

The chain uses TRBV2 and TRBJ2-5; D unclear. The CDR3 is 15 amino acids. Trimming left V 2 bases short and J 2 bases short, with 12 bases between. The germline CDR1 and CDR2 sequences are SNHLY and FYNNEI. DNA for the CDR3: TGTGCCAGCAGTGAATCAAGGACGCCTCAAGAGACCCAGTACTTC. As protein: CASSESRTPQETQYF.

The chain has TRBV28 and TRBJ1-4, with TRBD1 matching 11 bases. The CDR3 has 18 amino acids. Trimming took 5 bases from V and 2 from J; bases not matched to a gene: 10. CDR1 MDHEN and CDR2 SYDVKM come from the germline V gene. This chain's CDR3 is CASSEPSGQGGTNEKLFF. CDR3 sequence (DNA): TGTGCCAGCAGTGAACCGTCGGGACAGGGGGGTACTAATGAAAAACTGTTTTTT.

Comments on this clonotype: Possible read error: a much larger clone is one base away. CDR3 sequence reads: CASRLSTSGELSF. The CDR3 nucleotides are TGTGCCAGCAGGTTATCTACTAGCGGGGAGCTGTCTTTT. The chain has TRBV7-2 and TRBJ2-2, with 10 nucleotides matching TRBD2. The V gene's germline CDR1 is SGHTA and CDR2 FQGNSA. The CDR3 spans 13 residues.

This clonotype came up a few times. The V and J genes are TRBV3-1 and TRBJ1-2; D not certain. The CDR3 totals 14 residues. Trimming removed 4 bases at V and 6 bases at J, with 15 bases between. Germline CDR1 reads LGHDT; CDR2 reads YNNKEL (reference sequence). The CDR3 nucleotides are TGTGCCAGCAGCCTTCACATCAATTACAATGGCTACACCTTC. It codes for CASSLHINYNGYTF.

The genes are TRBV29-1 and TRBJ2-1, with D possibly matching TRBD2 (5 bases). This CDR3 has 15 residues. Looked up from germline, CDR1 is SQVTM and CDR2 is ANQGSEA. Trimming removed 8 bases from V and 4 bases from J, with 21 bases in between. Here the CDR3 DNA reads TGCAGCTGCCGCTATAGAGGGAGTGATTACAATGAGCAGTTCTTC. It is translated as CSCRYRGSDYNEQFF.

There are many counts of this clonotype. The V and J genes are TRBV12-3 or TRBV12-4 and TRBJ1-2; D is undetermined. The ends were cut back, 5 bases at V and 4 bases at J, with 14 bases in the middle. The CDR3 has 14 amino acids. Here the CDR3 DNA reads TGTGCCAGCAGTCGCTTCTTGGGAGTCTATGGCTACACCTTC. It is translated as CASSRFLGVYGYTF.

The genes are TRBV20-1 and TRBJ1-2; D is perhaps TRBD1 (5 bases). In germline, CDR1 is DFQATT, CDR2 SNEGSKA (reference sequence). The germline V and J ends were trimmed by 0 bases and 4 bases, with 9 bases remaining between them. The CDR3 spans 13 residues. This CDR3 reads CSARDTGPYGYTF. The CDR3 DNA follows: TGCAGTGCTAGAGATACAGGCCCCTATGGCTACACCTTC.

V is TRBV28 and J is TRBJ2-1; 9 bases line up with TRBD2. CDR1 is MDHEN and CDR2 is SYDVKM in the germline V gene. V lost 4 bases and J lost 2; bases outside the gene matches: 9. CDR3 length equals 17 residues. The CDR3 DNA reads TGTGCCAGCAGTTCCCTCGGCGGGAGGGCAGCCTACAATGAGCAGTTCTTC. This sequence encodes CASSSLGGRAAYNEQFF.

Concerning this clonotype itself: A much more abundant neighbour one base away suggests this may be a read error. This chain uses TRBV5-1 with TRBJ2-1; D may be TRBD1 or TRBD2 (5 bases each). Germline V gene lookup returns CDR1 SGHRS and CDR2 YFSETQ. Trimming stripped 10 bases from V and 5 bases from J, with 13 bases between. This CDR3 has 12 amino acids. The CDR3 here is CASIRGNNEQFF. The CDR3 DNA reads TGCGCCTCCATCCGGGGCAACAATGAGCAGTTCTTC.